The 12 T cell receptor beta chains presented below share a single source sample, sequenced in a study of siplizumab effects on memory and regulatory T cells. Using immunoSEQ multiplex PCR, the repertoire was profiled, and TCRdb retains in-frame clones only, with some absent. The sample carries 65,000 to 85,000 clones, 90% to 95% recorded once. Specimen: CD8+ T cells sorted from blood. All receptors derive from a human donor in good health.

V usage is TRBV5-1 and J usage is TRBJ1-5, with a possible D match to TRBD1 (5 bases). CDR1 and CDR2 (germline): SGHRS, YFSETQ. The CDR3 has 15 amino acids. V lost 1 base and J 0 bases, leaving 8 bases between the germline ends. The CDR3 protein is CASSLRGASNQPQHF. CDR3 nucleotides: TGCGCCAGCAGCTTGAGGGGAGCTAGCAATCAGCCCCAGCATTTT. The full variable domain, rest sourced from reference TRBV5-1 and TRBJ1-5, is KAGVTQTPRYLIKTRGQQVTLSCSPISGHRSVSWYQQTPGQGLQFLFEYFSETQRNKGNFPGRFSGRQFSNSRSEMNVSTLELGDSALYLCASSLRGASNQPQHFGDGTRLSIL.

This chain connects TRBV9 to TRBJ1-5; 8 bases align to TRBD1. The CDR3 sequence is 15 residues long. In germline, CDR1 is SGDLS, CDR2 YYNGEE. The V gene end was trimmed by 0 bases and the J gene end by 4 bases; junction bases not matched to a gene: 3. The CDR3 nucleotides read TGTGCCAGCAGCGTAGAGGGGACAGGTAATCAGCCCCAGCATTTT. It encodes CASSVEGTGNQPQHF.

Of note for this clone: Other DNA sequences in the same sample also yield this CDR3. The rearrangement joins TRBV5-6 to TRBJ2-7; D is unresolved. CDR3 length: 11 amino acids. V gave up 3 bases and J gave up 1 base, with 2 bases separating them. Germline V gene data show CDR1 as SGHDT and CDR2 as YYEEEE. Written as DNA, the CDR3 is TGTGCCAGCAGCTCATCCTACGAGCAGTACTTC. Encoded protein: CASSSSYEQYF.

The V call is TRBV19, the J call TRBJ1-1; D call uncertain. Germline V gene data show CDR1 as LNHDA and CDR2 as SQIVND (reference sequence). Trimming stripped 7 bases from V and 3 bases from J, with 9 bases between. CDR3 length: 12 amino acids. The CDR3 nucleotides are TGTGCCAGTACACCTGGGGACACTGAAGCTTTCTTT. Amino acids: CASTPGDTEAFF.

In this sample, this clone turned up a few times. The gene calls are TRBV11-1 and TRBJ2-1, with 9 bases fitting TRBD1. CDR1 and CDR2 (germline): SGHAT, FQDESV (reference sequence). The CDR3 covers 14 residues. V shed 5 bases and J 8 bases; nucleotides not matched to a gene: 7. CDR3 protein: CASSPRDRAHEQFF. DNA for the CDR3: TGTGCCAGCAGCCCGCGGGACAGGGCACATGAGCAGTTCTTC.

This clone was seen a single time. The gene calls are TRBV27 and TRBJ1-2; 7 bases map to TRBD1. The CDR3 totals 13 residues. The V segment lost 2 bases and the J segment 8 bases; nucleotides outside the gene matches: 5. Germline lookup yields CDR1 MNHEY and CDR2 SMNVEV (reference sequence). CDR3 DNA sequence: TGTGCCAGCAGTTTAAAGGGGGCTGGGGGCTACACCTTC. Translated, it gives CASSLKGAGGYTF.

V is TRBV10-3 and J is TRBJ1-1; no definite D call. Germline V gene sequence: CDR1 ENHRY, CDR2 SYGVKD. V was trimmed by 4 bases and J by 7 bases, leaving 7 bases between them. The CDR3 sequence is 11 residues long. For the CDR3, the DNA is TGTGCCATCAGTGCGGGTCTTGAAGCTTTCTTT. Translating gives CAISAGLEAFF.

This sequence joins TRBV15 and TRBJ2-3; D unclear. This CDR3 is 11 amino acids long. Germline V gives CDR1 LNHNV, CDR2 YYDKDF (reference sequence). Trimming left V 7 bases short and J 7 bases short, with 9 bases between. The CDR3 reads CATMSGNTQYF. The CDR3 DNA is TGTGCCACCATGAGTGGGAATACGCAGTATTTT.

The chain links TRBV2 to TRBJ1-2; TRBD1 matches at 9 bases. V dropped 4 bases and J dropped 10; count of bases not matched to a gene: 10. Germline lookup yields CDR1 SNHLY and CDR2 FYNNEI. The CDR3 runs to 14 residues. The CDR3 is CASSVTGTGSDYTF. The CDR3 coding sequence is TGTGCCAGCAGTGTCACCGGGACAGGGAGTGACTACACCTTC.

This chain connects TRBV11-2 to TRBJ2-5; tentative D call: TRBD1 (6 bases). The DNA end is a closer match to TRBJ2-7, so the J assignment may be wrong. Germline V gives CDR1 SGHAT, CDR2 FQNNGV. CDR3 length: 15 residues. Here the CDR3 DNA reads TGTGCCAGCAGCTTATCGGACAGTCCGACCTACGAGCAGTACTTC. Amino acids: CASSLSDSPTYEQYF.

The genes are TRBV28 and TRBJ1-4; 7 bases map to TRBD1. Germline lookup yields CDR1 MDHEN and CDR2 SYDVKM. V gave up 6 bases and J gave up 6 bases; unmatched junction bases: 7. CDR3 length equals 14 residues. CDR3 sequence: CASRTDRPYEKLFF. The CDR3 region has the DNA TGTGCCAGCAGGACGGACAGGCCCTATGAAAAACTGTTTTTT.

The DNA of the CDR3 is TGCGCCAGCGCTTGCCTCGCCCTTAACTACGAGCAGTACTTC. As protein: CASACLALNYEQYF. The V gene is TRBV10-1, the J gene TRBJ2-7; D ambiguous. V shed 8 bases and J shed 3 bases, with 17 bases lying between them. This CDR3 has 14 residues. Germline loops: CDR1 WNHNN, CDR2 SYGVQD (reference sequence).